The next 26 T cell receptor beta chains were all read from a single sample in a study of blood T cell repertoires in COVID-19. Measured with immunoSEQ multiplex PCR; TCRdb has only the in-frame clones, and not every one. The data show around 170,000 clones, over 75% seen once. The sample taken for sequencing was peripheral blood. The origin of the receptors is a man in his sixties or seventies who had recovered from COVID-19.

The CDR3 reads CASSVRGVLTGNTIYF. The CDR3 nucleotides are TGTGCCAGCAGCGTCAGGGGGGTCCTAACTGGAAACACCATATATTTT. The V gene is TRBV3-1 (or the pseudogene TRBV3-2), the J gene TRBJ1-3, with TRBD1 identical over 7 bases. V shed 5 bases, J shed 2 bases, and the junction held 9 bases outside the gene matches. Germline-derived CDR1 and CDR2 are LGHDT and YNNKEL (reference sequence). The CDR3 totals 16 residues.

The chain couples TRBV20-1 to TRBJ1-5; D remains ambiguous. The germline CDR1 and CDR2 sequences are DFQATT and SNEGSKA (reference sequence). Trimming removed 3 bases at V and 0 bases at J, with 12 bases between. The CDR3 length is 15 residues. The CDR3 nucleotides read TGCAGTGCTAGTGTTCCCGGAGGTAGCAATCAGCCCCAGCATTTT. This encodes CSASVPGGSNQPQHF.

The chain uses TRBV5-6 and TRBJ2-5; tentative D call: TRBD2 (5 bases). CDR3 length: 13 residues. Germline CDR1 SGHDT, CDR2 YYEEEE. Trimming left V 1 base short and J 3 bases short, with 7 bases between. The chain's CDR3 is CASSLLGKETQYF. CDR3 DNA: TGTGCCAGCAGCTTGCTCGGGAAAGAGACCCAGTACTTC.

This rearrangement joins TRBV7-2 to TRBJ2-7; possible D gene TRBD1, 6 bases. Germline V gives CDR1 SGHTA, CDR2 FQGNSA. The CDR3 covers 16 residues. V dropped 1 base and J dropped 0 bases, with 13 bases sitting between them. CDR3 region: CASSLGGHLSSYEQYF. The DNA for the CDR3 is TGTGCCAGCAGCTTAGGGGGGCACCTGAGCTCCTACGAGCAGTACTTC.

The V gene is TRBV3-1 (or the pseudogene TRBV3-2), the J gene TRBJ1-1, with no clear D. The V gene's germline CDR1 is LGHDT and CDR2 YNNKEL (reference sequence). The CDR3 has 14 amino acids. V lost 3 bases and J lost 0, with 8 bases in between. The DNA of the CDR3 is TGTGCCAGCAGCCAGGCGGAGCTGAACACTGAAGCTTTCTTT. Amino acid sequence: CASSQAELNTEAFF.

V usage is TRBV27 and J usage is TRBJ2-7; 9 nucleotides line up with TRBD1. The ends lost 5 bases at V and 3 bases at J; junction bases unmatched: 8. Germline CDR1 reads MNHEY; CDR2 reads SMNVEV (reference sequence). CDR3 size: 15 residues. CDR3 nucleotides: TGTGCCAGCAGTCACCCGGGACAGGGCAACTACGAGCAGTACTTC. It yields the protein CASSHPGQGNYEQYF.

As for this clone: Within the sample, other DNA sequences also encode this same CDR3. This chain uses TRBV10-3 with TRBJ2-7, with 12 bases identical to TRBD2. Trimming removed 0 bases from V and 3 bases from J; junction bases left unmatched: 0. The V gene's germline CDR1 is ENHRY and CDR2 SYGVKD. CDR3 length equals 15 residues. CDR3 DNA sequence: TGTGCCATCAGTGAGTCACTAGCGGGAGGCTACGAGCAGTACTTC. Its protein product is CAISESLAGGYEQYF.

CDR3 sequence reads: CASRTRGPQETQYF. The CDR3 DNA reads TGTGCCAGTCGGACTAGAGGGCCCCAAGAGACCCAGTACTTC. This chain connects TRBV19 to TRBJ2-5, with TRBD2 matching over 7 bases. The germline V gene encodes CDR1 LNHDA and CDR2 SQIVND (reference sequence). Trimming took 8 bases from V and 1 from J; bases not matched to a gene: 7. This CDR3 is 14 amino acids long. Variable domain in full (rest from reference TRBV19 and TRBJ2-5): DGGITQSPKYLFRKEGQNVTLSCEQNLNHDAMYWYRQDPGQGLRLIYYSQIVNDFQKGDIAEGYSVSREKKESFPLTVTSAQKNPTAFYLCASRTRGPQETQYFGPGTRLLVL.

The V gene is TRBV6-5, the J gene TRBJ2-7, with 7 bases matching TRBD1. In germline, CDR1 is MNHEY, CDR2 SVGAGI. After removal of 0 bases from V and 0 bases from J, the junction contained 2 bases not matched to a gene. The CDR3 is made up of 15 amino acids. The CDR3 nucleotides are TGTGCCAGCAGTTACTCGGGACAGAGCTCCTACGAGCAGTACTTC. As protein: CASSYSGQSSYEQYF.

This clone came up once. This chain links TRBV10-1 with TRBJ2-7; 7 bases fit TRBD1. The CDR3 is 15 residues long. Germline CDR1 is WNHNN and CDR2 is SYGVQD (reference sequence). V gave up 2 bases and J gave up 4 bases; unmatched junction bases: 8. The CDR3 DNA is TGCGCCAGCAGTGAGGGTACAGGGGCTTCGTACGAGCAGTACTTC. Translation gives CASSEGTGASYEQYF.

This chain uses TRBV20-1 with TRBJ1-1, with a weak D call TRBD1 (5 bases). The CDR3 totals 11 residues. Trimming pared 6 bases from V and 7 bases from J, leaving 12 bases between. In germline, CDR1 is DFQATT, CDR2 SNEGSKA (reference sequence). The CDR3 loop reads CSATGRIEAFF. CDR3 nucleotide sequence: TGCAGTGCCACAGGTCGTATTGAAGCTTTCTTT.

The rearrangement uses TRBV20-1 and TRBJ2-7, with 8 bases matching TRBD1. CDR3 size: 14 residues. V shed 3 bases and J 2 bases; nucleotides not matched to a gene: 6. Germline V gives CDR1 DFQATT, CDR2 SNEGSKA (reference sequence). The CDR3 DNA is TGCAGTGCTAGTAAGACAGGGGAAGCCTACGAGCAGTACTTC. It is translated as CSASKTGEAYEQYF.

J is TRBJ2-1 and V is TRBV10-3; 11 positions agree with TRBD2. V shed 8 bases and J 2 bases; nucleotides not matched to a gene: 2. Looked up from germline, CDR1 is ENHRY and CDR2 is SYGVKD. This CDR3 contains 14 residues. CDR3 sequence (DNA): TGTGCCATCGGGGGACTAGCGGCCTACAATGAGCAGTTCTTC. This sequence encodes CAIGGLAAYNEQFF.

The CDR3 loop is CASTRDLAADTQYF. The CDR3 region has the DNA TGTGCCAGTACACGGGATTTAGCAGCGGATACGCAGTATTTT. The genes are TRBV9 and TRBJ2-3; tentative D call: TRBD2 (5 bases). The V gene's germline CDR1 is SGDLS and CDR2 YYNGEE. The V end was cut by 8 bases, the J end by 6 bases, with 19 bases between. The CDR3 has 14 residues.

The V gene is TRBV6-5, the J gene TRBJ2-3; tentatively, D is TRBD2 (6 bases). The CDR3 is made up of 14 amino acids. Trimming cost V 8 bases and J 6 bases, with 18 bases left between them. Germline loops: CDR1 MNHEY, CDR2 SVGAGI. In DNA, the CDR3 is TGTGCCAGCTGGTTGCCTACAAGCGGGGATACGCAGTATTTT. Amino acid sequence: CASWLPTSGDTQYF.

In DNA form, the CDR3 reads TGTGCCAGCAGCTCCCGACAGAGCTCCTACAATGAGCAGTTCTTC. This codes for CASSSRQSSYNEQFF. V and J are TRBV11-2 and TRBJ2-1; TRBD1 might be the D (5 bases). Germline lookup yields CDR1 SGHAT and CDR2 FQNNGV. The CDR3 spans 15 residues. Trimming left V 4 bases short and J 0 bases short, with 10 bases between.

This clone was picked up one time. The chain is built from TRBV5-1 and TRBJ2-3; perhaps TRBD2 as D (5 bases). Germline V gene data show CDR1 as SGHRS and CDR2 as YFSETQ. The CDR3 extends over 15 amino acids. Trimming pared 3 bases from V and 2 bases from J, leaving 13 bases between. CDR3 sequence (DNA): TGCGCCAGCAGCTCGGACTCAGACCCCACAGATACGCAGTATTTT. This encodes CASSSDSDPTDTQYF.

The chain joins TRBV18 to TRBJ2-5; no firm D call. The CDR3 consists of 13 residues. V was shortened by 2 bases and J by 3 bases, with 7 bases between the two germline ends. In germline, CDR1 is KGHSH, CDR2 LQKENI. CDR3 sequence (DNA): TGTGCCAGCTCACCAAACCCAGAAGAGACCCAGTACTTC. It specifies CASSPNPEETQYF.

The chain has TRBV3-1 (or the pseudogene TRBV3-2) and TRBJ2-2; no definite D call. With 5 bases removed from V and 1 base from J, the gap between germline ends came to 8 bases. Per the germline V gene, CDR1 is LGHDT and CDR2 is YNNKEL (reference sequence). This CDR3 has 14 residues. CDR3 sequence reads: CASSVQRNTGELFF. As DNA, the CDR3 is TGTGCCAGCAGCGTCCAGCGGAACACCGGGGAGCTGTTTTTT.

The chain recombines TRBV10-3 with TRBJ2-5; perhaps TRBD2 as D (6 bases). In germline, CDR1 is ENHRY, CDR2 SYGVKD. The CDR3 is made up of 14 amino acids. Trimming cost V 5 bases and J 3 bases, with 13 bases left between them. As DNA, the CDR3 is TGTGCCATCAGTCCGACTAGGTCAGAAGAGACCCAGTACTTC. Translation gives CAISPTRSEETQYF.

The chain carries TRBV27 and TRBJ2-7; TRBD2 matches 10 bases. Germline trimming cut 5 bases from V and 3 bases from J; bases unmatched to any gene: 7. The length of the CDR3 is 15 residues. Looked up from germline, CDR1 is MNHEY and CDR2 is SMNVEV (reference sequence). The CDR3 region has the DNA TGTGCCAGCAGTCCACGACTAGCGGGCCACTACGAGCAGTACTTC. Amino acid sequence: CASSPRLAGHYEQYF.

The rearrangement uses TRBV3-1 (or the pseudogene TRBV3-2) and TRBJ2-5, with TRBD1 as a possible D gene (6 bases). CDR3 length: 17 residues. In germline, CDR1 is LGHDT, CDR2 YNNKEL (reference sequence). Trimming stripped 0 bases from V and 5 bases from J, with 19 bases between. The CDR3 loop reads CASSQDPSGDTGETQYF. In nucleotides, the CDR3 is TGTGCCAGCAGCCAAGATCCTTCTGGGGACACGGGCGAGACCCAGTACTTC.

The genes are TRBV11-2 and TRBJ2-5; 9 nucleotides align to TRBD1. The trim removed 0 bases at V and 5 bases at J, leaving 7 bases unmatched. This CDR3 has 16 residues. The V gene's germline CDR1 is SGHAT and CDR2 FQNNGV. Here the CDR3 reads CASSLDTGGSTETQYF. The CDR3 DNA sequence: TGTGCCAGCAGCTTAGATACAGGGGGCTCTACGGAGACCCAGTACTTC.

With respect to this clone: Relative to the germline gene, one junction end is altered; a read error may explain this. The CDR3 protein is CASWSRDTQYF. CDR3 nucleotide sequence: TGTGCCAGCTGGAGCAGAGATACGCAGTATTTT. This chain links TRBV6-5 with TRBJ2-3; D uncertain. CDR1 is MNHEY and CDR2 is SVGAGI in the germline V gene. This CDR3 is 11 amino acids long.

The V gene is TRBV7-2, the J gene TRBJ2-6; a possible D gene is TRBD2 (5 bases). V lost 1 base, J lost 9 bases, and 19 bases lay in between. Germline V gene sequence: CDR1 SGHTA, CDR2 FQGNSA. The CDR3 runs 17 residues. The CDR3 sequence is CASSLEPGSPSLNVLTF. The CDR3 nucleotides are TGTGCCAGCAGCTTAGAGCCGGGGAGCCCCTCCCTCAACGTCCTGACTTTC.

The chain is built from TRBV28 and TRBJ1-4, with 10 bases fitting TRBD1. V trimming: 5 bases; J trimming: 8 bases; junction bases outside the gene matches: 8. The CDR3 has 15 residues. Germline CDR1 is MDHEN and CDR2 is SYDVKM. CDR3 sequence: CASSEGQGLKEKLFF. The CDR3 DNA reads TGTGCCAGCAGTGAGGGACAGGGGCTAAAGGAAAAACTGTTTTTT.